The clone carrying this T cell receptor (beta chain) turned up a few times. Antigen unknown. Library construction for TCR beta used iRepertoire HTBI primers and Arm-PCR of CDR3 regions. In the study's own analysis: Samples revealed approximately 67 TRBV and over 12 TRBJ segments. TCRdb re-called the multiplex PCR reads with MiXCR, one entry per CDR3 protein. The V and J calls follow TCRdb's processing rather than the paper's. The sample has about 460,000 distinct CDR3 sequences, around a fifth seen once; the top ten hold under 15%. This sample stems from a study of regulatory T cells in long-lasting Graves disease. Overall study context: By definition, persistent Graves' disease involved antithyroid drugs for over 5 years alongside positive TSH receptor antibodies.

Germline CDR1 and CDR2: SGHRS and YFSETQ. There are 14 residues in the CDR3. The V gene lost 1 base and the J gene lost 2 bases, with 9 bases spanning the gap. Sample time point: persistent/refractory GD, antithyroid drugs over 5 years with positive TRAb. Construction of the TCR library relied on RNA isolated from PBMCs. Into tubes containing EDTA, nine milliliters of peripheral blood were drawn. General observations from the study: Segments TRBV28, TRBJ1-2 and TRBJ2-5 showed preferential usage in persistent disease.

The chain recombines TRBV5-1 with TRBJ2-5; D not resolved. This material consisted of peripheral blood mononuclear cells (PBMCs), taken when the disease was refractory, from a patient treated with antithyroid drugs. The TCR sequence derives from a female donor with Graves disease. CDR3 DNA sequence: TGCGCCAGCAGCTTGAATGACATTCAAGAGACCCAGTACTTC. It translates to CASSLNDIQETQYF.